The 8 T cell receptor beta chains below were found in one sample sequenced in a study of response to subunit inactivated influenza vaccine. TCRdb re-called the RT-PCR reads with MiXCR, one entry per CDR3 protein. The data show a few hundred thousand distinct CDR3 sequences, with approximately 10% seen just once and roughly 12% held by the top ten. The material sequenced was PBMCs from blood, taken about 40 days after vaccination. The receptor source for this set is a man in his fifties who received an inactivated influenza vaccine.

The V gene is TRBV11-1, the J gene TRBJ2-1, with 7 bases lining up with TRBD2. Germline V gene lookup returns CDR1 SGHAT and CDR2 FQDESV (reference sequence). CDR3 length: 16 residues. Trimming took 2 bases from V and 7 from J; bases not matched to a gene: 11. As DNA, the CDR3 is TGTGCCAGCAGCTTAATTTCCGGGAGGTCCGGGAATGAGCAGTTCTTC. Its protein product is CASSLISGRSGNEQFF.

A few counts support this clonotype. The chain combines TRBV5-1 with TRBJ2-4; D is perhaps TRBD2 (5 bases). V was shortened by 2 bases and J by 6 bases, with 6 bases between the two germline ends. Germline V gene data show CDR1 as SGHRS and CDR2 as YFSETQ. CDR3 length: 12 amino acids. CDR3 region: CASSFEGNIQYF. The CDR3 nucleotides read TGCGCCAGCAGCTTTGAGGGAAACATTCAGTACTTC. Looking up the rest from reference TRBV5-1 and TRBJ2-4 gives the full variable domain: KAGVTQTPRYLIKTRGQQVTLSCSPISGHRSVSWYQQTPGQGLQFLFEYFSETQRNKGNFPGRFSGRQFSNSRSEMNVSTLELGDSALYLCASSFEGNIQYFGAGTRLSVL.

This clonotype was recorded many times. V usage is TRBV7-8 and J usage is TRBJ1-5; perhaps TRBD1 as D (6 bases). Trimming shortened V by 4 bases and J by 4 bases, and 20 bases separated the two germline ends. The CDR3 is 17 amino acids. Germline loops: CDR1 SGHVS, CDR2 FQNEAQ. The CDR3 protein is CASSWGAATIPNQPQHF. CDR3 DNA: TGTGCCAGCAGCTGGGGGGCAGCTACCATCCCGAATCAGCCCCAGCATTTT.

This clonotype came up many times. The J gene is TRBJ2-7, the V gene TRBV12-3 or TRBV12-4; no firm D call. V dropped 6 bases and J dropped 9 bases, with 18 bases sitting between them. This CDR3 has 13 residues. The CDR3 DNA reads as TGTGCCAGCAGCCAGCGTGGCCCAGATGTGCAGTACTTC. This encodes CASSQRGPDVQYF.

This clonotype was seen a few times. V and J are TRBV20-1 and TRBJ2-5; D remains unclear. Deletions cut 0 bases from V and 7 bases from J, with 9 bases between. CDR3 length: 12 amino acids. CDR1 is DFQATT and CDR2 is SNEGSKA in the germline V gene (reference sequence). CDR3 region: CSARDSDLTQYF. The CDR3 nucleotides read TGCAGTGCTAGAGATTCGGACCTGACCCAGTACTTC.

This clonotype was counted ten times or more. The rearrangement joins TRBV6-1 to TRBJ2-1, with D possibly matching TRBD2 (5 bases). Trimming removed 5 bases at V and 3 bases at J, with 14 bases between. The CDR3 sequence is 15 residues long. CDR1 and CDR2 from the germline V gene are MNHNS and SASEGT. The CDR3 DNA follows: TGTGCCAGCAGTCCCGATTTAGCGAGCTACAATGAGCAGTTCTTC. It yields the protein CASSPDLASYNEQFF.

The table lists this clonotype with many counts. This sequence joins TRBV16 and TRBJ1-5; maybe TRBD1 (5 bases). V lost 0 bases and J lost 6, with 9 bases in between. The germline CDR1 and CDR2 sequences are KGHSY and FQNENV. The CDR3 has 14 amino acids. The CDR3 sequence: CASSQSRGSQPQHF. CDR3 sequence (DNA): TGTGCCAGCAGCCAATCAAGGGGAAGTCAGCCCCAGCATTTT.

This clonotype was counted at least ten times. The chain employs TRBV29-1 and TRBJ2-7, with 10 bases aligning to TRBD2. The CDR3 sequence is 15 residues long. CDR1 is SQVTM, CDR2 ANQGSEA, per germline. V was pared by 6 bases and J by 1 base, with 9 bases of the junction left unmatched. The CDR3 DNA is TGCAGCGTCCGAAGGATACTAGCGGGATCCTACGAGCAGTACTTC. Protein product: CSVRRILAGSYEQYF.